These T cell receptor beta chains were read from a single sample in a study of neoadjuvant anti-PD-1 for oral cavity cancer. Some clones are missing from TCRdb's copy, which holds only in-frame ones; the method was immunoSEQ multiplex PCR. This sample carries approximately 17,000 clones, around two thirds of them seen once, and the ten largest clones take over 2.5%. The sequences come from PBMCs, collected before nivolumab (anti-PD-1) treatment. These receptors originate from a person aged 35 to 85 with oral cavity squamous cell carcinoma. The CDR3 runs from the conserved cysteine through the conserved F or W. A D gene is named only where the DNA matches it firmly. Size is stated for part of the rows, as once, few or many counts, or as a class when the clone is expanded.

TRBD1 | TRBJ1-2 | - | TRBV5-4 | TGTGCCAGCAGCTGGCCGAGACAGGGGGCGGGTGGCTACACCTTC | CASSWPRQGAGGYTF
TRBD2 | TRBJ2-3 | - | TRBV6-5 | TGTGCCAGCAGTTACGTCAGCGGGAGGGCTCCAGATACGCAGTATTTT | CASSYVSGRAPDTQYF
- | TRBJ2-7 | few | TRBV2 | TGTGCCAGCAACTCAGGGCGGGAGCAGTACTTC | CASNSGREQYF
- | TRBJ2-2 | - | TRBV11-2 | TGTGCCAGCAGCTTAAGCCCCACAGGGAACACCGGGGAGCTGTTTTTT | CASSLSPTGNTGELFF
- | TRBJ2-1 | - | TRBV5-4 | TGTGCCAGCAGCTTCGACGGGAAGTCCTACAATGAGCAGTTCTTC | CASSFDGKSYNEQFF
- | TRBJ1-2 | - | TRBV5-6 | TGTGCCAGCAGAACCACAGGAGCTAACTATGGCTACACCTTC | CASRTTGANYGYTF
- | TRBJ2-4 | - | TRBV5-6 | TGTGCCAGCAGCTTGAACAAAATTCAGTACTTC | CASSLNKIQYF
- | TRBJ2-6 | - | TRBV29-1 | TGCAGCGTTGGGAACGACTCTGGGGCCAACGTCCTGACTTTC | CSVGNDSGANVLTF
TRBD1 | TRBJ2-3 | - | TRBV6-5 | TGTGCCAGCAGTTACTCAGGGGGCGGCACAGATACGCAGTATTTT | CASSYSGGGTDTQYF
- | TRBJ2-7 | - | TRBV5-4 | TGTGCCAGCAGCTTGGAGGCCCACGAGCAGTACTTC | CASSLEAHEQYF
- | TRBJ1-1 | - | TRBV2 | TGTGCCAGCAGGTCGGAGGGAGGAACGACTGAAGCTTTCTTT | CASRSEGGTTEAFF
- | TRBJ2-5 | - | TRBV19 | TGTGCCAGTAGTATAGAGTGGGGACTGGGCAAGACCCAGTACTTC | CASSIEWGLGKTQYF
TRBD1 | TRBJ2-7 | - | TRBV2 | TGTGCCAGAACGGGACAGGGCAGCGAGCAGTACTTC | CARTGQGSEQYF
TRBD2 | TRBJ2-3 | few | TRBV5-1 | TGCGCCAGCAGCTTGGAGTCTAGCGGGAGTGGGACAGATACGCAGTATTTT | CASSLESSGSGTDTQYF
TRBD1 | TRBJ1-5 | once | TRBV2 | TGTGCCAGCAGTCGACGAGACAGGGCAGATCAGCCCCAGCATTTT | CASSRRDRADQPQHF
TRBD2 | TRBJ2-1 | - | TRBV7-8 | TGTGCCAGCAGCCTGGGGGGAGGGCCGTCCAATGAGCAGTTCTTC | CASSLGGGPSNEQFF
TRBD1 | TRBJ1-4 | - | TRBV7-9 | TGTGCCAGCAGCCCGACAGGGGGCAATGAAAAACTGTTTTTT | CASSPTGGNEKLFF
TRBD2 | TRBJ2-3 | - | TRBV10-1 | TGCGCCAGCGGCCCAGATAGCGGGAGCGCAGATACGCAGTATTTT | CASGPDSGSADTQYF
TRBD1 | TRBJ2-5 | - | TRBV6-1 | TGTGCCTCGTGGGCCCGTACAGGGGAGGAGACCCAGTACTTC | CASWARTGEETQYF
TRBD1 | TRBJ2-1 | few | TRBV14 | TGTGCCAGCAGCCGGACAGGGCTGAGGATGGGCTACAATGAGCAGTTCTTC | CASSRTGLRMGYNEQFF
- | TRBJ2-2 | - | TRBV30 | TGTGCCTGGAGTGTACGGGGGGCGAACGGGGAGCTGTTTTTT | CAWSVRGANGELFF
TRBD1 | TRBJ2-3 | - | TRBV6-6 | TGTGCCAGCAGTTATGACAGGGCGACAGATACGCAGTATTTT | CASSYDRATDTQYF
TRBD1 | TRBJ1-2 | - | TRBV5-6 | TGTGCCAGCAGCTTTCCGGGACAGGGGGCGAGTAATGGCTACACCTTC | CASSFPGQGASNGYTF
- | TRBJ1-1 | - | TRBV11-3 | TGTGCCAGCAGCTTCGGGGCCTCGGACACTGAAGCTTTCTTT | CASSFGASDTEAFF
- | TRBJ2-1 | once | TRBV30 | TGTGCCTGGAGCGGAATGGCTAGGAATGAGCAGTTCTTC | CAWSGMARNEQFF
TRBD1 | TRBJ2-3 | few | TRBV9 | TGTGCCAGCAGCGTGGGACAGGGTAAGACTCCAGATACGCAGTATTTT | CASSVGQGKTPDTQYF